This TCR beta chain was recorded in a study of T cells after yellow fever vaccination. The wider study: SMART-Seq v4 Ultra Low Input served to prepare low-cell-number fractions.

The study, taken as a whole, reports: Clones that expanded after primary vaccination mostly reappeared after the booster (over 95% CD4, 80% to 90% CD8). The presence of abundant clonotypes contaminating from the bulk population was possible in FACS-sorted repertoires.

Universal primer sites and UMIs were introduced during 5'RACE template-switching synthesis of TCR cDNA. Each CDR3 protein gets one entry after TCRdb re-called the 5' RACE reads with MiXCR. The sample lists approximately 260,000 distinct CDR3 sequences, 5.2% occurring once. This CDR3 has 18 residues. CDR1 and CDR2 (germline): SGHRS, YFSETQ. With V trimmed by 0 bases and J by 0 bases, 9 bases remained unmatched. This clonotype was observed at least ten times. Its antigen is unknown. The sequence derives from a young man who received the YFV17D yellow fever vaccine. The sequenced sample was CD4+ T cells sorted from PBMCs, obtained on the day of the yellow fever booster vaccination. V usage is TRBV5-1 and J usage is TRBJ2-1; 7 nucleotides align to TRBD2. The CDR3 region has the DNA TGCGCCAGCAGCTTGGCATCCAGCGGGGTCCTCTCCTACAATGAGCAGTTCTTC. This codes for CASSLASSGVLSYNEQFF.